The rows below give T cell receptor beta chains drawn from one sample of a study of blood T cell repertoires in COVID-19. The repertoire was sequenced with immunoSEQ multiplex PCR; TCRdb's copy has only in-frame clones and lacks some. The sample lists hundreds of thousands of clones; approximately 87% were seen once. Material for sequencing was peripheral blood. The receptors shown here come from a man aged 60 to 69 who had recovered from COVID-19. Both conserved end residues are part of each CDR3.

CDR3 protein: CATSRDSVGLARSEQFF
J gene: TRBJ2-1
V gene: TRBV15

CDR3 protein: CASSQGREHWVEQYF
J gene: TRBJ2-7
V gene: TRBV3-1/TRBV3-2

CDR3 protein: CASRGQVQPNTEAFF
J gene: TRBJ1-1
V gene: TRBV6-5

CDR3 protein: CAIRDSYSNQPQHF
J gene: TRBJ1-5
V gene: TRBV10-3

CDR3 protein: CASSSLTGTGGYEQYF
J gene: TRBJ2-7
V gene: TRBV6-5

CDR3 protein: CASSERGGLLGQFF
J gene: TRBJ2-1
V gene: TRBV9

CDR3 protein: CASVRGGSSFRAKNIQYF
J gene: TRBJ2-4
V gene: TRBV21-1

CDR3 protein: CASSLGGSNSPLHF
J gene: TRBJ1-6
V gene: TRBV9

CDR3 protein: CASSIRSGEQYF
J gene: TRBJ2-7
V gene: TRBV12-3/TRBV12-4

CDR3 protein: CASSSLAVATNEKLFF
J gene: TRBJ1-4
V gene: TRBV6-2/TRBV6-3

CDR3 protein: CASNSAGQGITEAFF
J gene: TRBJ1-1
V gene: TRBV25-1

CDR3 protein: CASSYSGSSYNEQFF
J gene: TRBJ2-1
V gene: TRBV3-1/TRBV3-2

CDR3 protein: CASSIFDRDTEAFF
J gene: TRBJ1-1
V gene: TRBV11-1

CDR3 protein: CASSQDAGVRSGELFF
J gene: TRBJ2-2
V gene: TRBV4-2

CDR3 protein: CASSPRDSGTGELFF
J gene: TRBJ2-2
V gene: TRBV7-7

CDR3 protein: CASRTGGSAGANVLTF
J gene: TRBJ2-6
V gene: TRBV12-5

CDR3 protein: CASSRYRGKTEAFF
J gene: TRBJ1-1
V gene: TRBV28